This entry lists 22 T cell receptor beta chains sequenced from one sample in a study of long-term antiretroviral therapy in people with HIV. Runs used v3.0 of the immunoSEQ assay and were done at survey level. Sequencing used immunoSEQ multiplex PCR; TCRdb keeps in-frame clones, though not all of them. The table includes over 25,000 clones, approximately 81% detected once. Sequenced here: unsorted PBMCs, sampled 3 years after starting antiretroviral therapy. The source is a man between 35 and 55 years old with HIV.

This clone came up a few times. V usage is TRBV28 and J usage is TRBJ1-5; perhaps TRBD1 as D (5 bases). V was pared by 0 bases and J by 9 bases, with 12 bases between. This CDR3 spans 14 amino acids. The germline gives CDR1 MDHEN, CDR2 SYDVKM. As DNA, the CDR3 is TGTGCCAGCAGTTTATGGACGGATGGGGGGCCCCAGCATTTT. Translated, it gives CASSLWTDGGPQHF. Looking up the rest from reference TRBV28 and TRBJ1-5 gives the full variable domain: DVKVTQSSRYLVKRTGEKVFLECVQDMDHENMFWYRQDPGLGLRLIYFSYDVKMKEKGDIPEGYSVSREKKERFSLILESASTNQTSMYLCASSLWTDGGPQHFGDGTRLSIL.

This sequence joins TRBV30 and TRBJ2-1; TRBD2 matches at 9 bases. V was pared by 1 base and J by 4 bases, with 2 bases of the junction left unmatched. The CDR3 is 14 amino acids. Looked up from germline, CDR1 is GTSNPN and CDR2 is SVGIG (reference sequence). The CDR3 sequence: CAWSASGIYNEQFF. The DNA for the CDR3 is TGTGCCTGGAGTGCTAGCGGGATATACAATGAGCAGTTCTTC.

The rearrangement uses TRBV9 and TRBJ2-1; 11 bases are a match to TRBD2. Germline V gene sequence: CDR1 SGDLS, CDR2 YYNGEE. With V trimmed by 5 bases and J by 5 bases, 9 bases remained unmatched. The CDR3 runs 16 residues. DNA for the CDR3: TGTGCCAGCAGTGTCGGAGGGACTAGCGGCGACAATGAGCAGTTCTTC. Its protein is CASSVGGTSGDNEQFF.

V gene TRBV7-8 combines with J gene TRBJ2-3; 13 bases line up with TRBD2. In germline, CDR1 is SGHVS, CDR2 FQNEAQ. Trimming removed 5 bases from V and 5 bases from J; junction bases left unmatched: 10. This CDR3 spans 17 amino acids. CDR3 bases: TGTGCCAGCAGCCCTTCCGGGACTAGCGGGAAAATAGATACGCAGTATTTT. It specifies CASSPSGTSGKIDTQYF.

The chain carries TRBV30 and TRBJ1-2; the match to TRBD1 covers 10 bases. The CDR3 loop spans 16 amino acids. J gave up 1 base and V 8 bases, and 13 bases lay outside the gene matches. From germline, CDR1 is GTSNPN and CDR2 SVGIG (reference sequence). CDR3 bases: TGTGCCAAAACAAACCACCGGACAGGGGGTAACTATGGCTACACCTTC. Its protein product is CAKTNHRTGGNYGYTF. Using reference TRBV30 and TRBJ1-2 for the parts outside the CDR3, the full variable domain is SQTIHQWPATLVQPVGSPLSLECTVEGTSNPNLYWYRQAAGRGLQLLFYSVGIGQISSEVPQNLSASRPQDRQFILSSKKLLLSDSGFYLCAKTNHRTGGNYGYTFGSGTRLTVV.

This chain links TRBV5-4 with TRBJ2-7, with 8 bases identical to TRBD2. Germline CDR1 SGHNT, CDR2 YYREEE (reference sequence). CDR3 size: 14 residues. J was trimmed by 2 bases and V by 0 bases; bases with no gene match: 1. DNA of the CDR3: TGTGCCAGCAGCTTGGAACTAGCGGCCTACGAGCAGTACTTC. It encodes CASSLELAAYEQYF.

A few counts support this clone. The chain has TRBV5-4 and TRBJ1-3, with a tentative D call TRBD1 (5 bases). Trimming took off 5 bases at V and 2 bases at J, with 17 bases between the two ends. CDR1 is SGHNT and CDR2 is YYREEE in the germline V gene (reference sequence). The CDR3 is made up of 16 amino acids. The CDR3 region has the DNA TGTGCCAGCAGTTCGGGACCGTGGGGACCTGGAAACACCATATATTTT. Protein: CASSSGPWGPGNTIYF.

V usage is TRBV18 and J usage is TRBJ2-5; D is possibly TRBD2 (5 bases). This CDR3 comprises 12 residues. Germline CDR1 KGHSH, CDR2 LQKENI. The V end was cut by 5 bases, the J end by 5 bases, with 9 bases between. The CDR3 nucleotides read TGTGCCAGCTCAGCGGGTGGGGAGACCCAGTACTTC. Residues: CASSAGGETQYF.

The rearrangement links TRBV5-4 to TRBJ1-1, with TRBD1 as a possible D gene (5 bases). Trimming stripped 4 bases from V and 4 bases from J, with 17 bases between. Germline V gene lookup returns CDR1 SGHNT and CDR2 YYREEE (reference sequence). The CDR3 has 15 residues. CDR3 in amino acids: CASSPYAGGATEAFF. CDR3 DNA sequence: TGTGCCAGCAGCCCGTACGCAGGAGGGGCCACTGAAGCTTTCTTT.

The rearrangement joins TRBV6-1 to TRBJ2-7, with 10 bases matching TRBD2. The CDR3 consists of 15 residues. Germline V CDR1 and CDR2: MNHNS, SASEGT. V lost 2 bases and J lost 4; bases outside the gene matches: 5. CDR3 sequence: CASSEMASGSYEQYF. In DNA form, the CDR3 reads TGTGCCAGCAGTGAAATGGCTAGCGGGAGTTACGAGCAGTACTTC.

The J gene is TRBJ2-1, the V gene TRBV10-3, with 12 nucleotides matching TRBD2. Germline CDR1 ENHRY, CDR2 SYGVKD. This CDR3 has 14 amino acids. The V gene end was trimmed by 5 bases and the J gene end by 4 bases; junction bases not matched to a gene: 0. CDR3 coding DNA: TGTGCCATCAGTCTAGCGGGGGGGTACAATGAGCAGTTCTTC. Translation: CAISLAGGYNEQFF.

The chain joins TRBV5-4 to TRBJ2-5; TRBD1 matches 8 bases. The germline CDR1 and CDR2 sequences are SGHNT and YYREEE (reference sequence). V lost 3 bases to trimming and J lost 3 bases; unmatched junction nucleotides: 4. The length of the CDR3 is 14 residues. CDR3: CASSYQDREETQYF. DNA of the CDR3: TGTGCCAGCAGCTACCAGGACAGGGAAGAGACCCAGTACTTC.

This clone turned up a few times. The CDR3 spells CASEDFGTNSPLHF. CDR3 coding DNA: TGTGCCAGCGAAGATTTTGGGACAAATTCACCCCTCCACTTT. V gene TRBV7-9 combines with J gene TRBJ1-6; D is possibly TRBD1 (6 bases). V lost 8 bases to trimming and J lost 7 bases, with 15 bases between them. CDR1 SEHNR and CDR2 FQNEAQ come from the germline V gene (reference sequence). The CDR3 is 14 amino acids.

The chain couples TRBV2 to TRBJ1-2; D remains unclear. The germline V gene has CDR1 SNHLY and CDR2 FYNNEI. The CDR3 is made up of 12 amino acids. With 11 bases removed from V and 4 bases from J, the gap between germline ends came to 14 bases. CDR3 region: CAGRDEGYGYTF. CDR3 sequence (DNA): TGTGCCGGGAGAGATGAGGGCTATGGCTACACCTTC.

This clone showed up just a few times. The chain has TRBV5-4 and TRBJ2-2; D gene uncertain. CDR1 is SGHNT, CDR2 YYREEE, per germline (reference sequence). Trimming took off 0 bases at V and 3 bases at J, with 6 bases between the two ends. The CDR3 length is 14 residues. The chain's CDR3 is CASSLDSDTGELFF. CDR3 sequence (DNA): TGTGCCAGCAGCTTGGACAGTGACACCGGGGAGCTGTTTTTT.

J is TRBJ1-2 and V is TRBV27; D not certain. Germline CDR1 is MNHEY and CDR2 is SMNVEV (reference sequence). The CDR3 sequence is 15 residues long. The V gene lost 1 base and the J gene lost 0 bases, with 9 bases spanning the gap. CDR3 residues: CASSLLYGANYGYTF. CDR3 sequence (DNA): TGTGCCAGCAGTTTATTGTATGGGGCTAACTATGGCTACACCTTC.

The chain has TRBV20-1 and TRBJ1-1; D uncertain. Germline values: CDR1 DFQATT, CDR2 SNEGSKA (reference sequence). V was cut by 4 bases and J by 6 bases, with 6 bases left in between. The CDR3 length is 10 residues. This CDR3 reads CSAIQSEAFF. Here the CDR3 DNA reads TGCAGTGCTATTCAGTCTGAAGCTTTCTTT.

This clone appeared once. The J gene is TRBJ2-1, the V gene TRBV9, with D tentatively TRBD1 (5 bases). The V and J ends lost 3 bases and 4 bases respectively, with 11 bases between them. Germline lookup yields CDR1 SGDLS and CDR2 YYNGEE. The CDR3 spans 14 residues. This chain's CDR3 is CASSELDSYNEQFF. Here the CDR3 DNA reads TGTGCCAGCAGCGAGCTTGACAGTTACAATGAGCAGTTCTTC.

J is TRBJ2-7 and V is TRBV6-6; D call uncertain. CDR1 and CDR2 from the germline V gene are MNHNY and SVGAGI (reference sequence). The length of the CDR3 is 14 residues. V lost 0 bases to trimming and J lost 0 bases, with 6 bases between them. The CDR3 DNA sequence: TGTGCCAGCAGTTACTCGGACCACTCCTACGAGCAGTACTTC. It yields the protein CASSYSDHSYEQYF.

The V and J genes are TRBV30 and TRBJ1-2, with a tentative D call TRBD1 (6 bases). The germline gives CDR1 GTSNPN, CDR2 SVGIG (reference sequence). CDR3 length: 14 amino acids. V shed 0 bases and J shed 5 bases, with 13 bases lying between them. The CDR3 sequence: CAWSVNRVSYGYTF. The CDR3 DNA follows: TGTGCCTGGAGTGTAAACAGGGTATCATATGGCTACACCTTC.

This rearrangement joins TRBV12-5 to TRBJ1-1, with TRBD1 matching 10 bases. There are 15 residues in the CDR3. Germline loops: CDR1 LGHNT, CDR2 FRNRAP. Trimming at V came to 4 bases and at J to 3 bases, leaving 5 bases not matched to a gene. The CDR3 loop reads CASGWTGGPDTEAFF. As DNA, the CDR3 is TGTGCTAGTGGTTGGACAGGGGGTCCGGACACTGAAGCTTTCTTT.

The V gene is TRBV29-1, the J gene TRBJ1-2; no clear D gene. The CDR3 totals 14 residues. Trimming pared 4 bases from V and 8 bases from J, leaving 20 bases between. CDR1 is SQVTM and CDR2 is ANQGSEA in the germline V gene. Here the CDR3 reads CSVGNSGVAVGYTF. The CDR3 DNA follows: TGCAGCGTTGGTAACTCGGGAGTCGCCGTGGGCTACACCTTC.